Following are 4 T cell receptor beta chains from one sample sequenced in a study of T cell responses to AZD1222 COVID-19 vaccine. Libraries were prepared by immunoSEQ multiplex PCR; TCRdb keeps only in-frame clonotypes and omits some of them. This table has 50,000 to 60,000 clones, approximately 88% appearing once. The sample consisted of peripheral blood, taken on day 0 of AZD1222 vaccination. These receptors all come from an adult in good health.

The rearrangement links TRBV12-5 to TRBJ2-1; tentative D call: TRBD2 (6 bases). The germline V gene has CDR1 LGHNT and CDR2 FRNRAP. Between the trimmed V and J ends, which lost 6 bases and 0 bases, there was a span of 18 bases. The CDR3 loop spans 17 amino acids. CDR3 region: CASGPGLAVSSYNEQFF. The CDR3, as DNA: TGTGCTAGTGGCCCCGGGTTAGCGGTTAGCTCCTACAATGAGCAGTTCTTC.

The chain's CDR3 is CASSLTTLSPYEQYF. CDR3 in DNA: TGTGCCAGCAGTTTGACCACACTCTCCCCCTACGAGCAGTACTTC. The chain links TRBV6-5 to TRBJ2-7; D is unclear. CDR1 is MNHEY and CDR2 is SVGAGI in the germline V gene. CDR3 size: 15 residues. The V gene lost 4 bases and the J gene lost 2 bases, with 15 bases spanning the gap.

CDR3 protein: CASDAGDSTDTQYF. CDR3 nucleotide sequence: TGTGCCAGCGACGCGGGAGACTCCACAGATACGCAGTATTTT. The chain recombines TRBV2 with TRBJ2-3; 7 positions match TRBD2. The CDR3 has 14 amino acids. Germline loops: CDR1 SNHLY, CDR2 FYNNEI. V trimming: 8 bases; J trimming: 2 bases; junction bases outside the gene matches: 7.

V and J are TRBV4-2 and TRBJ2-7; 7 bases agree with TRBD2. CDR3 length: 17 residues. The V gene end was trimmed by 0 bases and the J gene end by 3 bases; junction bases not matched to a gene: 11. Germline CDR1 and CDR2: LGHNA and YNFKEQ. CDR3: CASSQDSSSGPGYEQYF. The CDR3 nucleotides read TGTGCCAGCAGCCAAGATTCGTCTAGCGGCCCCGGCTACGAGCAGTACTTC.